This is a list of T cell receptor beta chains from one sample in a study of T cell repertoires in cytomegalovirus infection. TCRdb passed the reads through MiXCR, listing each CDR3 protein once. This table holds about 310,000 distinct CDR3 sequences, roughly 25% found once. These TCRs' antigens remain unknown. Sequenced here: cultured PBMCs, sampled from culture after CMV antigen stimulation. These TCRs come from a human donor in good health (CMV status not recorded). Some clones in this sample may be carry-over from other donors' samples. CDR3s include the opening cysteine and the closing phenylalanine or tryptophan.

TRBV7-2	TRBJ2-7	CASSLLGGAPREQYF
TRBV28	TRBJ2-7	CASSLTGSYEQYF
TRBV29-1	TRBJ2-4	CSVSQGIGNIQYF
TRBV6-2/TRBV6-3	TRBJ2-7	CASSYSLSYEQYF
TRBV30	TRBJ1-2	CAWSPGERGYTF
TRBV29-1	TRBJ1-3	CSVEDQGAGNTIYF
TRBV6-5	TRBJ2-3	CASSYRGPITDTQYF
TRBV11-3	TRBJ2-2	CATMRGSGRDPGELFF
TRBV4-1	TRBJ2-1	CASSHGPGGNNEQFF
TRBV6-1	TRBJ2-2	CASSVAGTAPPGELFF
TRBV7-8	TRBJ1-2	CASSLARQGALGYTF
TRBV20-1	TRBJ2-1	CSARESGGSYNEQFF
TRBV7-8	TRBJ1-1	CASSPDRTEAFF
TRBV10-3	TRBJ2-1	CAISESGGTKQFF
TRBV7-2	TRBJ1-5	CASSSGGPQHF
TRBV7-9	TRBJ2-1	CASSPRRGDPYNEQFF
TRBV12-3/TRBV12-4	TRBJ2-1	CASSPQAGTNNEQFF
TRBV18	TRBJ2-1	CASSPRGQGATDEQFF
TRBV19	TRBJ1-5	CASSIGGGVGQPQHF
TRBV7-8	TRBJ1-2	CASSPGPSYGYTF
TRBV7-2	TRBJ1-1	CASSFSRMNTEAFF
TRBV25-1	TRBJ1-1	CASSELGAGTEAFF
TRBV7-8	TRBJ1-1	CASRTGPPKEAFF
TRBV3-1	TRBJ2-7	CASSQGSGSYEQYF
TRBV27	TRBJ2-5	CASSLGLAGTTQETQYF
TRBV15	TRBJ1-1	CATSREGNTEAFF
TRBV7-2	TRBJ1-1	CASSYQGGLIDTEAFF
TRBV12-3/TRBV12-4	TRBJ2-6	CASSSRQGAQGANVLTF
TRBV7-8	TRBJ2-1	CASSLEVYMYEQFF
TRBV19	TRBJ2-1	CASSPWTGGSYNEQFF
TRBV27	TRBJ2-2	CASSFLGSLGTGELFF
TRBV6-2/TRBV6-3	TRBJ1-2	CASTDSPGQGSYGYTF
TRBV19	TRBJ2-7	CASSIMRGYEQYF
TRBV4-1	TRBJ2-6	CASKLAGANVLTF
TRBV5-5	TRBJ1-1	CASRETTGMRHTEAFF
TRBV4-2	TRBJ1-1	CASSQDQDLSAFF
TRBV4-3	TRBJ2-1	CASSQDPGLAYGNEQFF
TRBV11-1	TRBJ2-3	CASSATGLAPAQYF
TRBV7-2	TRBJ2-2	CASIMRGGSNTGELFF
TRBV6-5	TRBJ2-1	CASSSGLAGVDEQFF
TRBV10-3	TRBJ1-1	CAITGGSGRMNTEAFF
TRBV7-9	TRBJ2-7	CASSLPTKAYEQYF
TRBV30	TRBJ2-1	CAWSSDRGSGQFF
TRBV19	TRBJ1-5	CASSVGTAGNQPQHF
TRBV6-2/TRBV6-3	TRBJ2-5	CASSYSTQQTQYF